Listed below are T cell receptor beta chains from one sample, sequenced in a study of blood T cell repertoires in COVID-19. Using immunoSEQ multiplex PCR, the repertoire was profiled, and TCRdb retains in-frame clones only, with some absent. The sample holds about 100,000 clones; 80% are singletons and the top ten take around 30%. The source material was peripheral blood. Receptors were obtained from a man between 65 and 85 years old with active or convalescent COVID-19. CDR3s include the opening cysteine and the closing phenylalanine or tryptophan. A D gene is named only where the DNA matches it firmly. Part of the rows lack a size; the others show once, few, many or a class for expanded clones.

j_call | clone_size | d_call | v_call | cdr3_nt | cdr3_aa
TRBJ2-7 | - | TRBD1 | TRBV7-9 | TGTGCCAGCAGCTTTGGACAGGGCTACGAGCAGTACTTC | CASSFGQGYEQYF
TRBJ2-7 | - | - | TRBV5-1 | TGCGCCAGCAGCTTTAGCGACACCAACTACGAGCAGTACTTC | CASSFSDTNYEQYF
TRBJ2-7 | - | - | TRBV7-2 | TGTGCCAGCAGTCCACTAGCATCCTACGAGCAGTACTTC | CASSPLASYEQYF
TRBJ2-5 | - | - | TRBV11-3 | TGTGCCAGCAGCGCAGGCAAGACAGGTCTGGAGACCCAGTACTTC | CASSAGKTGLETQYF
TRBJ2-3 | - | - | TRBV12-3/TRBV12-4 | TGTGCCAGCACACTAAGCACAGATACGCAGTATTTT | CASTLSTDTQYF
TRBJ1-2 | - | - | TRBV19 | TGTGCCAGTAGTAACACCTCGACGGGTTTCTATGGCTACACCTTC | CASSNTSTGFYGYTF
TRBJ2-1 | - | - | TRBV9 | TGTGCCAGCAGCGGGGGGCTAGCGGAAGGGAATGAGCAGTTCTTC | CASSGGLAEGNEQFF
TRBJ2-7 | - | TRBD2 | TRBV18 | TGTGCCAGCTCACCGCGGGGGGCCCGCGAAAGCGAGCAGTACTTC | CASSPRGARESEQYF
TRBJ1-6 | - | TRBD1 | TRBV18 | TGTGCCAGCTCACCACTCCAAGGCGGGACAGGGGATTCACCCCTCCACTTT | CASSPLQGGTGDSPLHF
TRBJ1-6 | few | - | TRBV7-3 | TGTGCCAGCAGCCTCTCGTGGGCTTCACCCCTCCACTTT | CASSLSWASPLHF